A selection of T cell receptor beta chains follows, all from one sample in a study of Ad26.COV2.S vaccination and SARS-CoV-2 variants. Clones were read by immunoSEQ multiplex PCR, and TCRdb kept only the in-frame ones, dropping some. The sample lists around 450,000 clones; 75% to 90% were seen once. The starting material was peripheral blood, obtained in a trial of Ad26.COV2.S vaccine versus placebo. The receptor set was obtained from a person aged 18-65 years who received the Ad26.COV2.S COVID-19 vaccine or a placebo. Both conserved end residues are part of each CDR3. D genes are given only for firm matches.

D gene	V gene	J gene	CDR3 protein	CDR3 DNA
-	TRBV4-1	TRBJ2-6	CASSQAGRGYPGANVLTF	TGCGCCAGCAGCCAAGCCGGCAGGGGATACCCTGGGGCCAACGTCCTGACTTTC
TRBD2	TRBV5-4	TRBJ2-3	CASSLVSGAGLTDTQYF	TGTGCCAGCAGCTTGGTTAGCGGGGCCGGTCTCACAGATACGCAGTATTTT
-	TRBV7-8	TRBJ1-2	CASSLGNLRSYTF	TGTGCCAGCAGCTTAGGTAACCTGAGAAGCTACACCTTC
-	TRBV6-5	TRBJ1-5	CASSPLKGYNQPQHF	TGTGCCAGCAGTCCCCTAAAGGGTTACAATCAGCCCCAGCATTTT
-	TRBV7-2	TRBJ1-1	CASSLSARLAGRIAEAFF	TGTGCCAGCAGCTTATCAGCTCGGCTGGCTGGCAGGATAGCTGAAGCTTTCTTT
-	TRBV5-1	TRBJ2-1	CASSSSGTTYNEQFF	TGCGCCAGCAGCTCCTCCGGGACAACGTACAATGAGCAGTTCTTC
-	TRBV4-3	TRBJ2-1	CASSLIHKGEGRYNEQFF	TGCGCCAGCAGCCTAATCCACAAGGGGGAGGGCCGTTACAATGAGCAGTTCTTC
-	TRBV12-3/TRBV12-4	TRBJ1-1	CASTIGPNTEAFF	TGTGCCAGCACCATCGGGCCGAACACTGAAGCTTTCTTT
-	TRBV7-2	TRBJ1-6	CASSPGPGVDSPLHF	TGTGCCAGCAGCCCAGGGCCCGGGGTTGATTCACCCCTCCACTTT
TRBD1	TRBV25-1	TRBJ2-2	CASSDDRGSGELFF	TGTGCCAGCAGTGACGACAGGGGAAGCGGGGAGCTGTTTTTT